This passage covers 13 T cell receptor beta chains from one sample sequenced in a study of PD-1 blockade in classical Hodgkin lymphoma. Sequencing was performed with immunoSEQ multiplex PCR; in TCRdb, only in-frame clones are kept and a portion is missing. The sample contains some 7,100 clones, 65% to 80% of which appear only once. Each patient experienced a relapse that followed autologous stem cell transplantation, and brentuximab vedotin exposure varied. This specimen was peripheral blood mononuclear cells (PBMCs), taken at baseline. The receptor set was obtained from a human donor with classical Hodgkin lymphoma.

The chain combines TRBV9 with TRBJ1-5; perhaps TRBD1 as D (5 bases). The ends were cut back, 7 bases at V and 1 base at J, with 6 bases in the middle. Germline values: CDR1 SGDLS, CDR2 YYNGEE. The length of the CDR3 is 12 residues. The CDR3 sequence: CASGGSNQPQHF. The CDR3 nucleotides read TGTGCCAGCGGGGGGAGCAATCAGCCCCAGCATTTT.

This chain connects TRBV29-1 to TRBJ2-7, with D perhaps matching TRBD1 (6 bases). CDR3 length: 13 amino acids. The V and J ends lost 3 bases and 9 bases respectively, with 18 bases between them. Germline V gene data show CDR1 as SQVTM and CDR2 as ANQGSEA. CDR3 amino acids: CSVEGATTTGQYF. DNA for the CDR3: TGCAGCGTTGAGGGGGCCACGACTACGGGGCAGTACTTC.

This rearrangement joins TRBV29-1 to TRBJ2-3; 7 nucleotides align to TRBD1. The ends lost 5 bases at V and 2 bases at J; junction bases unmatched: 10. CDR1 is SQVTM and CDR2 is ANQGSEA in the germline V gene. The CDR3 has 15 amino acids. The CDR3 spells CSVQGSTGFTDTQYF. The CDR3 coding sequence is TGCAGCGTTCAAGGGTCGACAGGGTTCACAGATACGCAGTATTTT.

V usage is TRBV4-1 and J usage is TRBJ2-6; maybe TRBD2 (6 bases). Germline V CDR1 and CDR2: MGHRA, YSYEKL. CDR3 size: 17 residues. Trimming cost V 2 bases and J 4 bases, with 15 bases left between them. Here the CDR3 DNA reads TGCGCCAGCAGCCAACGGCCGGCGGAGGGGGGGGCCAACGTCCTGACTTTC. Its translation: CASSQRPAEGGANVLTF.

The chain links TRBV4-1 to TRBJ2-7; 7 bases line up with TRBD1. The CDR3 has 16 residues. V lost 0 bases to trimming and J lost 5 bases; unmatched junction nucleotides: 10. Germline V gene data show CDR1 as MGHRA and CDR2 as YSYEKL. The CDR3 loop is CASSQEPWTGSDEQYF. The CDR3 nucleotides are TGCGCCAGCAGCCAAGAACCTTGGACAGGTTCGGACGAGCAGTACTTC.

In this sample, this clone turned up a few times. This sample includes further DNA sequences coding for the same CDR3. The CDR3 DNA reads as TGTGCCAGCAGCCCCGGACAGTCCTATGGCTACACCTTC. This sequence encodes CASSPGQSYGYTF. This chain links TRBV6-5 with TRBJ1-2; D might be TRBD1 (6 bases). CDR3 length: 13 amino acids. Trimming left V 6 bases short and J 4 bases short, with 12 bases between. The germline CDR1 and CDR2 sequences are MNHEY and SVGAGI.

The chain joins TRBV7-8 to TRBJ2-3, with 13 bases that match TRBD2. J gave up 5 bases and V 3 bases, and 5 bases lay outside the gene matches. The CDR3 length is 16 residues. The V gene's germline CDR1 is SGHVS and CDR2 FQNEAQ. CDR3 in amino acids: CASSLRTSGRGDTQYF. CDR3 DNA: TGTGCCAGCAGCTTGAGGACTAGCGGGAGAGGAGATACGCAGTATTTT.

This clone was observed once. The chain has TRBV27 and TRBJ2-1; TRBD2 matches at 7 bases. The V gene's germline CDR1 is MNHEY and CDR2 SMNVEV (reference sequence). After removal of 8 bases from V and 7 bases from J, the junction contained 11 bases not matched to a gene. CDR3 size: 14 residues. The CDR3: CASRMGAGQNEQFF. The DNA of the CDR3 is TGTGCCAGCCGTATGGGAGCGGGGCAAAATGAGCAGTTCTTC.

The chain joins TRBV20-1 to TRBJ1-1; no definite D call. V dropped 6 bases and J dropped 2 bases, with 7 bases sitting between them. Germline CDR1 is DFQATT and CDR2 is SNEGSKA (reference sequence). The length of the CDR3 is 11 residues. The DNA of the CDR3 is TGCAGTGCGTTACTTAACACTGAAGCTTTCTTT. Protein sequence: CSALLNTEAFF.

The genes are TRBV18 and TRBJ2-7, with D unclear. CDR3 length: 16 residues. The germline V and J ends were trimmed by 0 bases and 0 bases, with 12 bases remaining between them. Germline CDR1 reads KGHSH; CDR2 reads LQKENI. CDR3 loop: CASSPPLHDPSYEQYF. CDR3 sequence (DNA): TGTGCCAGCTCACCACCGTTGCATGACCCCTCCTACGAGCAGTACTTC. Full variable domain (remainder filled in from reference TRBV18 and TRBJ2-7): NAGVMQNPRHLVRRRGQEARLRCSPMKGHSHVYWYRQLPEEGLKFMVYLQKENIIDESGMPKERFSAEFPKEGPSILRIQQVVRGDSAAYFCASSPPLHDPSYEQYFGPGTRLTVT.

The chain combines TRBV10-2 with TRBJ2-7; possibly TRBD1 or TRBD2 for D (6 bases each). This CDR3 comprises 13 residues. Germline assignment: CDR1 WSHSY and CDR2 SAAADI. V was pared by 3 bases and J by 6 bases, with 12 bases between. The CDR3 DNA follows: TGCGCCAGCAGTGATCTAGGAGGGGGCGAGCAGTACTTC. The encoded protein is CASSDLGGGEQYF.

This chain uses TRBV11-2 with TRBJ2-7; 12 bases are a match to TRBD2. The CDR3 covers 15 residues. Per germline, CDR1 SGHAT and CDR2 FQNNGV. The ends lost 5 bases at V and 4 bases at J; junction bases unmatched: 6. The DNA for the CDR3 is TGTGCCAGCAGCGCCCTAGCGGGAGGGGGGTACGAGCAGTACTTC. Translation gives CASSALAGGGYEQYF.

By its share, this clone is medium-sized. This CDR3 reads CASRPATAANYGYTF. The CDR3 region has the DNA TGTGCCAGCCGCCCGGCGACTGCTGCTAACTATGGCTACACCTTC. The genes are TRBV6-5 and TRBJ1-2; D gene uncertain. Per the germline V gene, CDR1 is MNHEY and CDR2 is SVGAGI. CDR3 length: 15 amino acids. Trimming cost V 8 bases and J 0 bases, with 16 bases left between them.